One and the same sample provided the 21 T cell receptor beta chains below, sequenced in a study of identical twins. TCRdb re-derived calls from the 5' RACE reads in MiXCR, one entry per CDR3 protein. Among about 520,000 distinct CDR3 sequences listed, less than 25% were seen once. These sequences were also reported in another study, on T cells expressing NK-cell markers.

The sequencing input was CD4+ T cells sorted from blood. All receptors come from a woman in her late teens or twenties in good health.

This chain joins TRBV6-1 and TRBJ2-3; 13 bases are shared with TRBD2. V was clipped by 5 bases and J by 1 base; unmatched bases: 3. The CDR3 has 16 residues. CDR1 and CDR2 (germline): MNHNS, SASEGT. The CDR3 region has the DNA TGTGCCAGCAGTCAAACTAGCGGGGGGGGCACAGATACGCAGTATTTT. Protein sequence: CASSQTSGGGTDTQYF.

J is TRBJ2-5 and V is TRBV21-1; the D call of TRBD2 is as the table states it, not checked on the DNA. TRBV21-1 is deemed a pseudogene. This CDR3 region has 16 residues. In nucleotides, the CDR3 is TGTGCCAGCAGCAAAGTGAAAAGGTGGAGGGTAGAGACCCAGTACTTC. Amino acids: CASSKVKRWRVETQYF.

This clonotype came up a few times. The rearrangement uses TRBV11-2 and TRBJ2-1, with D unclear. Looked up from germline, CDR1 is SGHAT and CDR2 is FQNNGV. V lost 3 bases to trimming and J lost 4 bases, with 25 bases between them. The CDR3 runs to 19 residues. The CDR3 here is CASSLRTANPPPGYNEQFF. CDR3 bases: TGTGCCAGCAGCTTGAGGACGGCCAACCCCCCCCCGGGTTACAATGAGCAGTTCTTC.

The chain couples TRBV7-8 to TRBJ1-1, with TRBD1 matching over 7 bases. This CDR3 has 13 residues. After removal of 3 bases from V and 8 bases from J, the junction contained 6 bases not matched to a gene. Looked up from germline, CDR1 is SGHVS and CDR2 is FQNEAQ. The CDR3: CASSFDRAQEAFF. CDR3 bases: TGTGCCAGCAGCTTCGACAGGGCACAAGAAGCTTTCTTT.

This chain connects TRBV19 to TRBJ1-4, with no clear D. Between the trimmed V and J ends, which lost 3 bases and 7 bases, there was a span of 6 bases. Per germline, CDR1 LNHDA and CDR2 SQIVND (reference sequence). The CDR3 is 12 residues long. The CDR3 DNA reads TGTGCCAGTAGTATCTGGAGTGAAAAACTGTTTTTT. Amino acid sequence: CASSIWSEKLFF.

This clonotype has more than one count but fewer than ten. The chain combines TRBV10-3 with TRBJ1-3; no firm D call. The V end was cut by 6 bases, the J end by 0 bases, with 6 bases between. CDR3 size: 13 residues. The germline CDR1 and CDR2 sequences are ENHRY and SYGVKD. The CDR3 DNA is TGTGCCATCAGCGCAGGCTCTGGAAACACCATATATTTT. Protein sequence: CAISAGSGNTIYF.

A few counts support this clonotype. A read error may explain this, as a much larger clone is one base away. The chain recombines TRBV12-3 or TRBV12-4 with TRBJ1-2; TRBD1 is a possible D gene (5 bases). Trimming stripped 6 bases from V and 7 bases from J, with 9 bases between. The CDR3 runs 11 residues. The CDR3 nucleotides read TGTGCCAGCAGCCGGGACTTTGGCTACACCTTC. Its protein is CASSRDFGYTF.

This clonotype was seen a few times. The chain is built from TRBV7-9 and TRBJ2-4, with D hard to call. The CDR3 has 10 amino acids. CDR1 is SEHNR, CDR2 FQNEAQ, per germline (reference sequence). The germline V and J ends were trimmed by 4 bases and 7 bases, with 2 bases remaining between them. The CDR3 reads CASSSNIQYF. The CDR3 DNA reads as TGTGCCAGCAGCTCCAACATTCAGTACTTC.

This clonotype was counted a few times. V is TRBV20-1 and J is TRBJ2-5; a weak D match, TRBD1 (5 bases). This CDR3 spans 13 amino acids. The germline gives CDR1 DFQATT, CDR2 SNEGSKA (reference sequence). V dropped 1 base and J dropped 3 bases, with 9 bases sitting between them. The CDR3 nucleotides read TGCAGTGCTAGAGGACAGTACAAAGAGACCCAGTACTTC. Amino acids: CSARGQYKETQYF.

This clonotype has more than one count but fewer than ten. The chain links TRBV7-8 to TRBJ2-1; perhaps D is TRBD1 or TRBD2 (5 bases each). Germline V gene lookup returns CDR1 SGHVS and CDR2 FQNEAQ. V lost 8 bases to trimming and J lost 14 bases, with 25 bases between them. The CDR3 sequence is 14 residues long. CDR3 loop: CASGIGSGRAAKFF. The CDR3 bases are TGTGCCAGCGGAATCGGCAGCGGCAGGGCGGCGAAGTTCTTC.

The sample holds a few counts of this clonotype. This chain links TRBV5-1 with TRBJ1-1, with 10 bases fitting TRBD1. With V trimmed by 4 bases and J by 3 bases, 6 bases remained unmatched. CDR1 is SGHRS and CDR2 is YFSETQ in the germline V gene. This CDR3 has 15 amino acids. The CDR3 coding sequence is TGCGCCAGCAGCACACAGGGACAGGGGTACACTGAAGCTTTCTTT. Amino acids: CASSTQGQGYTEAFF.

The genes are TRBV20-1 and TRBJ2-1, with 7 bases that match TRBD2. The CDR3 is 18 residues long. Germline assignment: CDR1 DFQATT and CDR2 SNEGSKA (reference sequence). V lost 3 bases to trimming and J lost 0 bases; unmatched junction nucleotides: 14. The CDR3 is CSASPRGFTFSSYNEQFF. The CDR3 nucleotides read TGCAGTGCTAGTCCGCGGGGGTTTACCTTCAGCTCCTACAATGAGCAGTTCTTC.

The chain carries TRBV10-2 and TRBJ2-7; 8 positions match TRBD2. V gave up 7 bases and J gave up 0 bases; unmatched junction bases: 8. Per germline, CDR1 WSHSY and CDR2 SAAADI. The CDR3 runs to 15 residues. This chain's CDR3 is CASMTAGGPSYEQYF. CDR3 sequence (DNA): TGCGCCAGCATGACCGCGGGAGGCCCCTCCTACGAGCAGTACTTC.

In its sample, this clonotype was seen a few times. The chain is built from TRBV21-1 and TRBJ2-2; TRBD1, as called in the table, went unchecked against the DNA. TRBV21-1 is labeled a pseudogene. The CDR3 is 16 amino acids. The CDR3 loop reads CASSKGDTGFPGELFF. The CDR3 region has the DNA TGTGCCAGCAGCAAAGGGGACACGGGCTTCCCCGGGGAGCTGTTTTTT.

This clonotype was observed a handful of times. CDR3 amino acids: CASRAQETDTQYF. In nucleotides, the CDR3 is TGCGCCAGCAGGGCCCAGGAGACAGATACGCAGTATTTT. The chain uses TRBV5-1 and TRBJ2-3; D gene ambiguous. The CDR3 has 13 residues. Germline CDR1 reads SGHRS; CDR2 reads YFSETQ. The ends were cut back, 5 bases at V and 3 bases at J, with 10 bases in the middle.

J is TRBJ2-5 and V is TRBV20-1, with D possibly being TRBD1 (6 bases). Trimming left V 5 bases short and J 7 bases short, with 23 bases between. Germline loops: CDR1 DFQATT, CDR2 SNEGSKA (reference sequence). The length of the CDR3 is 15 residues. The CDR3 loop reads CSARDPGHVRGTQYF. The CDR3 region has the DNA TGCAGTGCTCGGGACCCGGGACACGTCCGCGGGACCCAGTACTTC.

This clonotype was observed a few times. CDR3 sequence (DNA): TGTGCCAGCAGATCAAATGGACAGAAGAGTTACGAGCAGTACTTC. Translation gives CASRSNGQKSYEQYF. The chain joins TRBV27 to TRBJ2-7; the D gene is possibly TRBD1 (6 bases). Deletions cut 6 bases from V and 4 bases from J, with 19 bases between. Germline V gene lookup returns CDR1 MNHEY and CDR2 SMNVEV (reference sequence). The CDR3 consists of 15 residues.

This clonotype was detected ten times or more. V usage is TRBV5-1 and J usage is TRBJ1-1, with D perhaps matching TRBD1 (6 bases). This CDR3 spans 15 amino acids. The V end was cut by 3 bases, the J end by 0 bases, with 12 bases between. Germline-derived CDR1 and CDR2 are SGHRS and YFSETQ. CDR3 sequence: CASSYGGGLNTEAFF. CDR3 nucleotides: TGCGCCAGCAGCTATGGAGGGGGTTTGAACACTGAAGCTTTCTTT.

V gene TRBV3-1 combines with J gene TRBJ1-1, with D perhaps matching TRBD1 (5 bases). The CDR3 covers 16 residues. Germline V CDR1 and CDR2: LGHDT, YNNKEL (reference sequence). Trimming removed 0 bases at V and 0 bases at J, with 11 bases between. CDR3 DNA: TGTGCCAGCAGCCAAGATATAGGGGCTCTGAACACTGAAGCTTTCTTT. Translated, it gives CASSQDIGALNTEAFF.

J is TRBJ2-7 and V is TRBV5-6; 11 bases agree with TRBD2. Germline CDR1 SGHDT, CDR2 YYEEEE. The CDR3 has 15 amino acids. The V segment lost 3 bases and the J segment 7 bases; nucleotides outside the gene matches: 9. CDR3 sequence (DNA): TGTGCCAGCAGCTACGGACTAGCGGGTCCCTGGGAGCAGTACTTC. Protein sequence: CASSYGLAGPWEQYF.

A few counts support this clonotype. The chain uses TRBV20-1 and TRBJ1-3; 7 bases match TRBD1. This CDR3 has 14 amino acids. J gave up 3 bases and V 6 bases, and 8 bases lay outside the gene matches. Germline lookup yields CDR1 DFQATT and CDR2 SNEGSKA (reference sequence). The CDR3 is CSAGNRGGGNTIYF. CDR3 sequence (DNA): TGCAGTGCGGGAAACAGGGGTGGTGGAAACACCATATATTTT.